This T cell receptor beta chain emerged from a study of T cells in localized non-small cell lung cancer. Study results and limitations: Tumor trailed uninvolved adjacent lung in T cell clonality, which peaked there. Out of the top 100 tumor clones, a median 57 were seen in adjacent lung. Owing to sequencing of a solitary tumor region, heterogeneity cannot be discounted. The study linked higher blood T cell density to longer overall survival.

Looked up from germline, CDR1 is SGHDT and CDR2 is YYEEEE. With 4 bases clipped from V and 7 bases from J, the junction kept 12 bases outside the gene matches. This CDR3 has 16 residues. A word on this clone: The antigen remains undetermined.

Generated by immunoSEQ multiplex PCR, the TCRdb table keeps only in-frame clones and is missing some. The table shows about 45,000 clones, with around 86% occurring only once. The sample consisted of peripheral blood mononuclear cells, taken before any cancer treatment. This sequence joins TRBV5-6 and TRBJ2-2, with 8 bases identical to TRBD1. The origin of this receptor is a man aged 40 to 70 with stage III lung adenocarcinoma. CDR3 amino acids: CASSNSRQGAIGELFF. DNA for the CDR3: TGTGCCAGCAGCAATTCCCGGCAGGGGGCAATCGGGGAGCTGTTTTTT. The variable domain in full, completed from reference TRBV5-6 and TRBJ2-2, reads DAGVTQSPTHLIKTRGQQVTLRCSPKSGHDTVSWYQQALGQGPQFIFQYYEEEERQRGNFPDRFSGHQFPNYSSELNVNALLLGDSALYLCASSNSRQGAIGELFFGEGSRLTVL.